Listed below are T cell receptor beta chains from one sample, sequenced in a study of blood T cell repertoires in COVID-19. Sequenced by immunoSEQ multiplex PCR; TCRdb stores in-frame clones only, minus some. Of roughly 300,000 clones in the sample, around 84% were seen once. Sequencing input: PBMCs or T cells enriched from blood (not recorded which). Receptors were obtained from a man aged 30 to 39 who had recovered from COVID-19. CDR3s include the opening cysteine and the closing phenylalanine or tryptophan. The order of the fields is V gene, J gene, clone size, D gene, CDR3 DNA, CDR3 protein. The D gene is left open where the match is weak. A clone size is listed for some rows: how often the clone was seen (once, few, many), or a class if it is expanded.

v_call: TRBV28; j_call: TRBJ2-1; clone_size: NA; d_call: TRBD1; cdr3_nt: TGTGCCAGCAGTTTGGAGCGGACAGGGGCCTACAATGAGCAGTTCTTC; cdr3_aa: CASSLERTGAYNEQFF
v_call: TRBV30; j_call: TRBJ1-1; clone_size: NA; d_call: NA; cdr3_nt: TGTGCCTGGAGACTGCGGGGGATCCCTGAAGCTTTCTTT; cdr3_aa: CAWRLRGIPEAFF
v_call: TRBV4-1; j_call: TRBJ1-5; clone_size: once; d_call: TRBD1; cdr3_nt: TGCGCCAGCAGCCAAATCGACAGGGTGGGCCCGACCCAGCATTTT; cdr3_aa: CASSQIDRVGPTQHF
v_call: TRBV10-2; j_call: TRBJ2-3; clone_size: once; d_call: NA; cdr3_nt: TGCGCCAGCTGCGTAAGGGGAGATACGCAGTATTTT; cdr3_aa: CASCVRGDTQYF
v_call: TRBV6-5; j_call: TRBJ1-1; clone_size: once; d_call: NA; cdr3_nt: TGTGCCAGCAGCTACTCCCAGGGGAGGAACACTGAAGCTTTCTTT; cdr3_aa: CASSYSQGRNTEAFF
v_call: TRBV7-6; j_call: TRBJ2-1; clone_size: NA; d_call: NA; cdr3_nt: TGTGCCAGCAGCATCGGGTCCTACAATGAGCAGTTCTTC; cdr3_aa: CASSIGSYNEQFF
v_call: TRBV11-3; j_call: TRBJ2-1; clone_size: NA; d_call: TRBD2; cdr3_nt: TGTGCCAGCAGCTTAGGCGGGGGGGGTTACAATGAGCAGTTCTTC; cdr3_aa: CASSLGGGGYNEQFF
v_call: TRBV19; j_call: TRBJ1-2; clone_size: NA; d_call: TRBD1; cdr3_nt: TGTGCCAGTAGTATACCGGGGACAGGGTATGGCTACACCTTC; cdr3_aa: CASSIPGTGYGYTF
v_call: TRBV9; j_call: TRBJ2-7; clone_size: NA; d_call: NA; cdr3_nt: TGTGCCAGCAGCGTAGTTCCGGGAGCCTTATACGAGCAGTACTTC; cdr3_aa: CASSVVPGALYEQYF
v_call: TRBV4-1; j_call: TRBJ2-7; clone_size: few; d_call: TRBD2; cdr3_nt: TGCGCCAGCAGTCTAGCGGGGGGGAACTCCTACGAGCAGTACTTC; cdr3_aa: CASSLAGGNSYEQYF
v_call: TRBV12-2; j_call: TRBJ1-4; clone_size: NA; d_call: NA; cdr3_nt: TGTGCAAGCCTCTTACAGGGAGGCCAGGTTAATGAAAAACTGTTTTTT; cdr3_aa: CASLLQGGQVNEKLFF
v_call: TRBV15; j_call: TRBJ2-1; clone_size: NA; d_call: TRBD2; cdr3_nt: TGTGCCACCAGGTCGGGGGGCAATGAGCAGTTCTTC; cdr3_aa: CATRSGGNEQFF
v_call: TRBV28; j_call: TRBJ1-5; clone_size: NA; d_call: TRBD1; cdr3_nt: TGTGCCACCCGGTTGGGGACAGCTAGCAATCAGCCCCAGCATTTT; cdr3_aa: CATRLGTASNQPQHF
v_call: TRBV30; j_call: TRBJ1-2; clone_size: NA; d_call: TRBD1; cdr3_nt: TGTGCATCAGGGGGCTACTATGGCTACACCTTC; cdr3_aa: CASGGYYGYTF
v_call: TRBV29-1; j_call: TRBJ2-2; clone_size: NA; d_call: TRBD2; cdr3_nt: TGCAGCGTTGGACTAGCCCACACCGGGGAGCTGTTTTTT; cdr3_aa: CSVGLAHTGELFF
v_call: TRBV21-1; j_call: TRBJ2-3; clone_size: NA; d_call: NA; cdr3_nt: TGTGCCAGCAGCATTCCCCAAGCGGGGGGGCGCACAGATACGCAGTATTTT; cdr3_aa: CASSIPQAGGRTDTQYF
v_call: TRBV7-9; j_call: TRBJ1-3; clone_size: once; d_call: NA; cdr3_nt: TGTGCCAGCAGCCTGGGAGCCCCTGGAAACACCATATATTTT; cdr3_aa: CASSLGAPGNTIYF
v_call: TRBV7-9; j_call: TRBJ2-3; clone_size: NA; d_call: TRBD2; cdr3_nt: TGTGCCAGCAGCTTGGCGGGAGAGGATACGCAGTATTTT; cdr3_aa: CASSLAGEDTQYF
v_call: TRBV2; j_call: TRBJ1-2; clone_size: NA; d_call: NA; cdr3_nt: TGTGCCAGCAAGTCAGGGAAGGGGATAGGGAAGGGCTATGGCTACACCTTC; cdr3_aa: CASKSGKGIGKGYGYTF
v_call: TRBV19; j_call: TRBJ2-7; clone_size: once; d_call: TRBD2; cdr3_nt: TGTGCCCAAGGGACTAGCGTTTCCTGCGAGCAGTACTTC; cdr3_aa: CAQGTSVSCEQYF
v_call: TRBV19; j_call: TRBJ1-5; clone_size: few; d_call: NA; cdr3_nt: TGTGCCAGTAGTAGTACGGGGATGAATCAGCCCCAGCATTTT; cdr3_aa: CASSSTGMNQPQHF
v_call: TRBV5-1; j_call: TRBJ1-2; clone_size: NA; d_call: TRBD1; cdr3_nt: TGCGCCAGCAGCTTGCCCCGAGCAGGGGGCGCGGACTATGGCTACACCTTC; cdr3_aa: CASSLPRAGGADYGYTF
v_call: TRBV27; j_call: TRBJ1-2; clone_size: NA; d_call: TRBD1; cdr3_nt: TGTGCCAGCAGTCCTATAGGGACAGGGGGCTATAACTATGGCTACACCTTC; cdr3_aa: CASSPIGTGGYNYGYTF
v_call: TRBV21-1; j_call: TRBJ1-4; clone_size: NA; d_call: NA; cdr3_nt: TGTGCCAGCAGCAAAGCGTGGGGGACATCCTCAAGGCGGGAAAAACTGTTTTTT; cdr3_aa: CASSKAWGTSSRREKLFF
v_call: TRBV4-2; j_call: TRBJ2-3; clone_size: few; d_call: TRBD2; cdr3_nt: TGTGCCAGCAGCCTGGGCGGGAGCAATTCGGATACGCAGTATTTT; cdr3_aa: CASSLGGSNSDTQYF
v_call: TRBV7-9; j_call: TRBJ1-2; clone_size: NA; d_call: TRBD1; cdr3_nt: TGTGCCAGCGGCCCCCGACAGGGCCGGGTCTATGGCTACACCTTC; cdr3_aa: CASGPRQGRVYGYTF
v_call: TRBV6-5; j_call: TRBJ1-2; clone_size: NA; d_call: NA; cdr3_nt: TGTGCCAGCAGTTACGGAAATAGACAGTTCTATGGCTACACCTTC; cdr3_aa: CASSYGNRQFYGYTF
v_call: TRBV30; j_call: TRBJ2-5; clone_size: NA; d_call: TRBD2; cdr3_nt: TGTGCCTGGACTAGCGGGAGTGAGACCCAGTACTTC; cdr3_aa: CAWTSGSETQYF